Sequencing of this T cell receptor beta chain was carried out in a study of CD8 T cells in ankylosing spondylitis. TCRdb redid the calling of the 5' RACE reads with MiXCR, one entry per CDR3 protein. The sample carries about 130,000 distinct CDR3 sequences, approximately 14% recorded once. The CDR3 runs to 14 residues. The V gene lost 1 base and the J gene lost 5 bases, with 11 bases spanning the gap. The table lists this clonotype with many counts. As yet, its antigen is unknown. Study outcomes and limitations: A TCR beta motif made of several highly homologous variants seemed typical of ankylosing spondylitis blood.

The source is a female donor with ankylosing spondylitis or in good health (not recorded which). The chain links TRBV12-3 or TRBV12-4 to TRBJ2-5; unclear D gene. The sample taken for sequencing was blood, either unsorted or a sorted T cell fraction (not recorded which). DNA of the CDR3: TGTGCCAGCAGTTTAGGACTGACGTTTGAGACCCAGTACTTC. It specifies CASSLGLTFETQYF.